This T cell receptor beta chain was retrieved from a study of blood T cell repertoires in COVID-19. Study summary: Spain, Italy and the United States supplied samples that represented acute and convalescent COVID-19.

Authors' methods: Amplified reference gene primers provided the basis for estimating nucleated cell counts. Measured with immunoSEQ multiplex PCR; TCRdb has only the in-frame clones, and not every one. The V and J calls and the clone size are those of that table, but D and trimming were determined from the DNA. Among around 400,000 clones, around 92% were seen once, and the ten largest hold about 1.8%. Grouping used clinical history reported by participants in a survey and questionnaire. The recovered donors of Cohort 3 showed two negative PCRs, clearance, or symptom resolution. CDR1 and CDR2 from the germline V gene are MNHEY and SVGAGI. The CDR3 contains 13 residues. V gave up 6 bases and J gave up 3 bases, with 11 bases separating them.

This clonotype was obtained from a woman in her twenties or thirties who had recovered from COVID-19. The gene calls are TRBV6-5 and TRBJ1-2; D may be TRBD1 (5 bases). Specimen: PBMCs or T cells enriched from blood (not recorded which). The CDR3 loop is CASSLRQYYGYTF. The CDR3 bases are TGTGCCAGCAGCCTCCGACAGTACTATGGCTACACCTTC.